This entry is about one TCR beta chain. This clone was seen more than once but under ten times. It lacks a known antigen. The sample holds no much larger clone one base away, and base qualities are not on file. This specimen belongs to a study of blood T cell repertoires in COVID-19 (TCRdb year 2020). A note on the overall study: Collaborator samples came from the United States, Italy and Spain and covered acute and convalescent phases of COVID-19. The dataset comprised deeply sampled blood TCRbeta repertoires from subjects exposed to, actively infected with, or recovered from COVID-19. The samples were drawn from the first 160 participants of the ongoing ImmuneRACE study and from 950 to 1,500 subjects provided by 6 global collaborators. The repertoires were released in a freely available public database intended as a resource for research on the immune response to SARS-CoV-2. Nearly every sample came with metadata listing a de-identified subject ID, COVID-19 status, age in years and sex. HLA class I and class II types, where available, came from metadata supplied by the sample provider rather than from assay-based typing. The material from the prospective study consisted of cDNA or gDNA derived from T cells, B-cell-depleted T cells, or PBMCs.

Paper-wide results and their limitations: Clinical and demographic metadata were provided uncurated, with the amount varying by source and participant.

The immunoSEQ Assay, a bias-controlled multiplex PCR, was used to amplify TCRbeta CDR3 regions from genomic DNA. The authors' pipeline ran thus. Nucleated cell counts per sample were estimated from amplification of reference gene primers within the assay. To quantify the absolute abundance of each unique TCRbeta CDR3 rearrangement, sequence reads were collapsed and filtered. For each sample, productive Simpson clonality was calculated as the square root of Simpson's diversity index across productive rearrangements. Sourced from immuneACCESS, this table was stored by TCRdb with only in-frame sequences that have V and J called. A share of the clones is absent; for the studies checked, an unresolved V gene accounts for under half, and the remainder has no known explanation. The DNA was the basis for D and trimming; V, J and clone size are from that table. This sample lists 400,000 to 450,000 clones; around 89% were detected once. 1.5% to 1.8% of the sample goes to the ten largest clones.

The CDR3 goes from the cysteine to the phenylalanine over 19 residues. Left in the record is the CDR3 DNA by itself, 57 bases read in frame from the first base. The germline V end is reduced by 4 bases and the J end by 7 bases; junction bases left unmatched: 21. At one collaborating source in Seattle, patients were enrolled during active infection and were followed longitudinally through the course of disease. The collaborating institutions used their own protocols to collect whole blood in K2EDTA tubes. For TCRbeta analysis, collaborator samples were shipped as frozen whole blood, as isolated PBMCs, or as DNA extracted from either sample type.

The sequenced sample was peripheral blood. This chain joins TRBV23-1 to TRBJ1-5; 8 junctional bases match TRBD1. TRBV23-1 is designated an ORF whose function remains uncertain. The TCR originated in a woman between 40 and 50 years old with COVID-19, enrolled during active disease. In nucleotides, the sequence is TGCGCCAGCAGTCCCAGCGTAGATCCAGGGGGCTGCTCCGGCCAGCCCCAGCATTTT. Its product reads: CASSPSVDPGGCSGQPQHF.